This T cell receptor (beta chain) came from a study of monozygotic twins with cystic fibrosis. Study information: With about 15 PCR cycles, barcoded libraries came from about 3 micrograms of fragmented DNA.

Overall study findings and caveats: V usage most resembled the co-twin in 13 of 16 pairs. Unrelated CF individuals shared fewer identical clonotypes than monozygotic CF twins. The repertoire was suggested to be naive-dominated, clonality median 0.0095.

This table comes from immunoSEQ multiplex PCR, and its TCRdb copy is limited to in-frame clones, with some not included. The table includes 25,000 to 30,000 clones, less than 95% detected once. The CDR3 has 18 residues. V lost 8 bases, J lost 0 bases, and 16 bases stayed unmatched. As for this clone: The target antigen is unknown.

The sample was blood. The V and J genes are TRBV23-1 and TRBJ1-3; TRBD1 agrees at 7 bases. Being an ORF, TRBV23-1 has a function that is uncertain. This sequence was found in a girl aged 2 to 10 with cystic fibrosis. The CDR3 region is CASGYSTDRASSGNTIYF. The CDR3 DNA reads TGCGCCAGCGGATATTCTACCGACAGGGCGAGCTCTGGAAACACCATATATTTT.